This T cell receptor (beta chain) was sequenced during a study of shared clonotypes between healthy human individuals. Study-wide background: The plates for each donor numbered three CD4 naive, three CD4 memory, two CD8 naive and one CD8 memory. Notes on the study in general: Larger estimated richness was generally recorded for naive subsets relative to memory subsets. Only a few donors were included, so the genetic and exposure-history diversity represented was limited.

In this sample, this clone turned up once. Its cognate antigen is unknown. The authors' processing: Junction-only immunoSEQ sequences carried no quality scores, so filtering differed. Repertoires were generated with immunoSEQ multiplex PCR, while TCRdb's copy carries only in-frame clones and drops some. For V, J and clone size, that table is used; D and trimming come from the DNA. The top ten hold approximately 1.8% of the sample, which has approximately 720,000 clones, roughly 70% seen once. After removal of 3 bases from V and 2 bases from J, the junction contained 4 bases not matched to a gene. The CDR3 consists of 14 residues. The germline V gene has CDR1 SGHDT and CDR2 YYEEEE.

This rearrangement joins TRBV5-6 to TRBJ1-2, with 7 bases aligning to TRBD1. The sample was memory CD4+ T cells sorted from blood. Subset described: CD45RA-negative fraction. The clonotype originates from a woman aged 25 to 45 in good health. The DNA of the CDR3 is TGTGCCAGCAGCTCCCGACAGGGAAACTATGGCTACACCTTC. Its protein is CASSSRQGNYGYTF.